This T cell receptor beta chain was found in a study of T cells in tuberculosis. General study findings and limits: The TCR-beta difference was not significant; alpha differences partly reflected length.

Assay: immunoSEQ multiplex PCR; the TCRdb copy retains only in-frame clones and omits some. This repertoire shows 25,000 to 35,000 clones, roughly 89% found once; its top ten account for roughly 6.1%. For this clone: The antigen is unknown.

Source material: PBMCs. The source is a donor aged 10-30 years with latent tuberculosis or without tuberculosis infection.

The CDR3 DNA follows: TGTGCCAGCACTCCGCAGGGGAGGGGGGACACAGATACGCAGTATTTT. Protein: CASTPQGRGDTDTQYF. The V and J genes are TRBV28 and TRBJ2-3; D may be TRBD2 (7 bases). The CDR3 length is 16 residues. V was cut by 7 bases and J by 2 bases, with 19 bases left in between. Germline V gene data show CDR1 as MDHEN and CDR2 as SYDVKM. The full variable domain, its missing parts supplied by reference TRBV28 and TRBJ2-3, is DVKVTQSSRYLVKRTGEKVFLECVQDMDHENMFWYRQDPGLGLRLIYFSYDVKMKEKGDIPEGYSVSREKKERFSLILESASTNQTSMYLCASTPQGRGDTDTQYFGPGTRLTVL.